The T cell receptor beta chain described here comes from a study of T cells after yellow fever vaccination. Universal primer sites and UMIs were introduced during 5'RACE template-switching synthesis of TCR cDNA. TCRdb itself ran the 5' RACE reads through MiXCR, one entry per CDR3 protein. The sample has 180,000 or so distinct CDR3 sequences; 11% are singletons. From germline, CDR1 is DFQATT and CDR2 SNEGSKA (reference sequence). The CDR3 runs 14 residues. Deletions cut 4 bases from V and 3 bases from J, with 15 bases between. This material consisted of CD8+ T cells sorted from PBMCs, taken 15 days after the yellow fever booster vaccination. This rearrangement joins TRBV20-1 to TRBJ1-1; possible D gene TRBD1, 6 bases. The receptor was derived from a man between 18 and 29 years old who received the YFV17D yellow fever vaccine. The chain's CDR3 is CSATSRGAHTEAFF. The CDR3 DNA is TGCAGTGCTACCTCCAGGGGTGCGCACACTGAAGCTTTCTTT.